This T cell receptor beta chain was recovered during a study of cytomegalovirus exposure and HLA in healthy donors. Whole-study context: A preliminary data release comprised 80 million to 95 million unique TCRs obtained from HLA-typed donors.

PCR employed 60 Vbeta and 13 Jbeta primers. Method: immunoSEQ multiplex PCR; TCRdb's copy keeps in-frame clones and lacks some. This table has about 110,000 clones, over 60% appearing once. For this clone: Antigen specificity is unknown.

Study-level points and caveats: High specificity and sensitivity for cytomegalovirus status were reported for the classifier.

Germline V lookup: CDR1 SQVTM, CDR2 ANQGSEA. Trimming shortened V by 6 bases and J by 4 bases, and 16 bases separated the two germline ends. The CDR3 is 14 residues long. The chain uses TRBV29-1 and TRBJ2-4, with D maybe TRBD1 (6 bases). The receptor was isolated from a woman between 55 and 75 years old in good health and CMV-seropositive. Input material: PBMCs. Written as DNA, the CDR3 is TGCAGCGTCGAGAGTAAACAGGGTAAAAACATTCAGTACTTC. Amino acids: CSVESKQGKNIQYF.